The rows below give T cell receptor beta chains drawn from one sample of a study of spatial heterogeneity in lung cancer. MiXCR, applied by TCRdb to the 5' RACE reads, yields one record per CDR3 protein. This repertoire shows some 110,000 distinct CDR3 sequences, 9% to 15% found once; its top ten account for around a sixth. The specimen comprised PBMCs, sampled at follow-up. The receptors come from a male donor with early-stage non-small cell lung cancer. CDR3s include the opening cysteine and the closing phenylalanine or tryptophan. A D gene is named only where the DNA matches it firmly. Where a row states a size, it is once, few, many or the class of an expanded clone; other rows omit it.

>TRBV20-1|TRBJ2-3|12|-|few
CSATKGTDTQYF
TGCAGTGCTACAAAGGGAACAGATACGCAGTATTTT
>TRBV7-2|TRBJ2-5|17|TRBD2|few
CASSPGLGGTGQETQYF
TGTGCCAGCAGCCCCGGTTTGGGAGGGACCGGACAAGAGACCCAGTACTTC
>TRBV19|TRBJ2-7|11|-|few
CASSILDEQYF
TGTGCCAGTAGTATCCTGGACGAGCAGTACTTC
>TRBV29-1|TRBJ1-3|13|-|-
CSVEQGSGNTIYF
TGCAGCGTTGAACAGGGATCTGGAAACACCATATATTTT
>TRBV5-4|TRBJ2-3|17|TRBD2|few
CASSPGPGLAVTDTQYF
TGTGCCAGCAGTCCCGGCCCCGGACTAGCGGTTACAGATACGCAGTATTTT
>TRBV7-9|TRBJ2-1|11|-|many
CASSLVYEQFF
TGTGCCAGCAGCTTAGTTTATGAGCAGTTCTTC
>TRBV12-3/TRBV12-4|TRBJ1-6|15|-|-
CASSFASQNGSPLHF
TGTGCCAGCAGTTTCGCCAGCCAGAACGGTTCACCCCTCCACTTT
>TRBV5-1|TRBJ2-5|17|TRBD2|-
CASSLDGLAGGRETQYF
TGCGCCAGCAGCTTGGATGGACTAGCGGGGGGACGAGAGACCCAGTACTTC
>TRBV3-1|TRBJ1-6|14|-|few
CASRGGTANSPLHF
TGTGCCAGCAGAGGGGGAACCGCTAATTCACCCCTCCACTTT
>TRBV5-1|TRBJ2-7|14|TRBD1|few
CASSPRGTGYEQYF
TGCGCCAGCAGCCCAAGGGGGACAGGGTACGAGCAGTACTTC
>TRBV7-2|TRBJ2-3|16|TRBD2|-
CASSLLLAGATDTQYF
TGTGCCAGCAGCTTACTGCTAGCGGGGGCGACAGATACGCAGTATTTT
>TRBV20-1|TRBJ1-1|15|-|few
CSARSLDRSDTEAFF
TGCAGTGCTAGATCACTCGACAGGTCTGACACTGAAGCTTTCTTT
>TRBV20-1|TRBJ1-5|14|-|-
CSARPGNGNQPQHF
TGCAGTGCTAGACCAGGGAACGGCAATCAGCCCCAGCATTTT
>TRBV5-1|TRBJ2-1|16|TRBD1|many
CASRPSDRGRKNEQFF
TGCGCCAGCAGGCCCTCCGACAGGGGGCGGAAAAATGAGCAGTTCTTC
>TRBV7-9|TRBJ2-3|14|-|-
CASSSDQITDTQYF
TGTGCCAGCAGCTCGGACCAGATCACAGATACGCAGTATTTT
>TRBV7-6|TRBJ1-3|16|TRBD1|-
CASSQRRGPVGNTIYF
TGTGCCAGCAGCCAAAGGAGGGGGCCGGTCGGAAACACCATATATTTT
>TRBV10-3|TRBJ2-5|13|TRBD2|many
CAISASGQETQYF
TGTGCCATCAGTGCTAGCGGCCAAGAGACCCAGTACTTC
>TRBV23-1|TRBJ2-5|15|TRBD1|-
CASRVAGGGGETQYF
TGCGCCAGTAGGGTGGCAGGGGGCGGAGGAGAGACCCAGTACTTC
>TRBV20-1|TRBJ2-1|14|-|many
CSAARQALYNEQFF
TGCAGTGCAGCTAGACAGGCCCTCTACAATGAGCAGTTCTTC
>TRBV10-3|TRBJ2-5|13|-|many
CLVSGGPGETQYF
TGTCTCGTGTCCGGGGGGCCGGGAGAGACCCAGTACTTC
>TRBV5-1|TRBJ1-2|13|-|many
CASSWTENYGYTF
TGCGCCAGCAGCTGGACAGAGAACTATGGCTACACCTTC
>TRBV7-8|TRBJ1-1|13|-|-
CASSLGIRGEAFF
TGTGCCAGCAGCTTAGGTATACGAGGTGAAGCTTTCTTT
>TRBV24-1|TRBJ1-5|14|TRBD1|many
CATSDDRALRPQHF
TGTGCCACCAGTGACGACAGGGCTTTACGGCCCCAGCATTTT
>TRBV7-3|TRBJ2-2|13|-|many
CASSPKSSGELFF
TGTGCCAGCAGCCCAAAAAGTTCCGGGGAGCTGTTTTTT
>TRBV20-1|TRBJ2-7|14|-|-
CSAAPAWGRREQYF
TGCAGTGCAGCCCCCGCGTGGGGGAGACGGGAGCAGTACTTC
>TRBV7-2|TRBJ2-7|15|-|many
CASSLVGPADYEQYF
TGTGCCAGCAGCTTAGTCGGTCCGGCGGACTACGAGCAGTACTTC
>TRBV29-1|TRBJ1-4|13|TRBD1|many
CSSRGQGSEKLFF
TGCAGCTCGAGGGGACAGGGGAGTGAAAAACTGTTTTTT
>TRBV29-1|TRBJ2-2|12|-|-
CSAGANTGELFF
TGCAGCGCTGGAGCGAACACCGGGGAGCTGTTTTTT
>TRBV27|TRBJ1-1|13|TRBD1|-
CASSPRGGREAFF
TGTGCCAGCAGTCCCAGGGGGGGGCGCGAGGCTTTCTTT
>TRBV15|TRBJ2-5|15|-|few
CATSRRPTRQETQYF
TGTGCCACCAGCAGGCGGCCGACTAGACAAGAGACCCAGTACTTC
>TRBV3-1|TRBJ2-3|15|-|once
CASSQGSRSADTQYF
TGTGCCAGCAGCCAAGGATCGCGCTCGGCAGATACGCAGTATTTT
>TRBV5-4|TRBJ2-2|15|TRBD2|many
CASSLTSGGSGELFF
TGTGCCAGCAGCTTGACTAGCGGGGGGTCCGGGGAGCTGTTTTTT
>TRBV6-6|TRBJ1-2|13|-|few
CAIPALSNYGYTF
TGTGCCATCCCAGCGTTATCAAACTATGGCTACACCTTC
>TRBV5-1|TRBJ2-1|12|TRBD1|many
CASSGTDNEQFF
TGCGCCAGCTCCGGGACAGACAATGAGCAGTTCTTC
>TRBV6-5|TRBJ2-7|12|TRBD1|many
CASRTGDKEQYF
TGTGCCAGCAGAACAGGGGATAAGGAGCAGTACTTC
>TRBV28|TRBJ2-1|12|-|-
CASRTTINEQFF
TGTGCCAGCAGGACCACGATCAATGAGCAGTTCTTC
>TRBV20-1|TRBJ2-3|15|-|-
CSAESGKGGTDTQYF
TGCAGTGCCGAGTCGGGAAAAGGAGGCACAGATACGCAGTATTTT
>TRBV9|TRBJ2-1|11|-|many
CASSVGDEQFF
TGTGCCAGCAGCGTAGGGGATGAGCAGTTCTTC
>TRBV6-5|TRBJ2-3|15|TRBD2|few
CASSGAGVSTDTQYF
TGTGCCAGCAGTGGCGCGGGGGTTAGCACAGATACGCAGTATTTT
>TRBV27|TRBJ1-2|13|-|few
CASSFTGLYGYTF
TGTGCCAGCAGTTTTACAGGCCTCTACGGCTACACCTTC
>TRBV5-1|TRBJ2-7|11|-|-
CASRLDYEQYF
TGCGCCAGCAGGCTAGATTACGAGCAGTACTTC
>TRBV24-1|TRBJ2-1|14|-|many
CATSDFWTANEQFF
TGTGCCACCAGTGATTTCTGGACAGCAAATGAGCAGTTCTTC
>TRBV4-1|TRBJ2-7|16|-|once
CASSQVVAGDSYEQYF
TGCGCCAGCAGCCAAGTTGTTGCAGGAGACTCCTACGAGCAGTACTTC
>TRBV6-5|TRBJ1-6|19|-|few
CASSYSVTKPAGLNSPLHF
TGTGCCAGCAGTTACTCGGTAACGAAGCCCGCTGGGCTTAATTCACCCCTCCACTTT
>TRBV7-7|TRBJ2-5|15|TRBD1|few
CASSSGDRLAETQYF
TGTGCTAGCAGCTCGGGGGACAGGTTAGCAGAGACCCAGTACTTC
>TRBV20-1|TRBJ1-2|11|-|many
CSATGNYGYTF
TGCAGTGCTACCGGGAACTATGGCTACACCTTC
>TRBV3-1|TRBJ2-2|14|-|few
CASSQGRNTGELFF
TGTGCCAGCAGCCAGGGACGTAACACCGGGGAGCTGTTTTTT
>TRBV28|TRBJ1-2|13|-|few
CASSLGDRPTYTF
TGTGCCAGCAGTTTAGGTGACAGGCCTACCTACACCTTC
>TRBV27|TRBJ1-1|12|TRBD1|-
CASSLTGAEAFF
TGTGCCAGCAGCCTGACAGGGGCTGAAGCTTTCTTT
>TRBV4-3|TRBJ1-4|14|TRBD1|many
CASSYDRANEKLFF
TGCGCCAGCAGCTACGACAGGGCTAATGAAAAACTGTTTTTT
>TRBV7-2|TRBJ2-1|14|-|few
CASSPTVSYNEQFF
TGTGCCAGCAGCCCAACGGTTTCCTACAATGAGCAGTTCTTC
>TRBV6-2/TRBV6-3|TRBJ1-5|15|-|few
CASSYSHFSGQPQHF
TGTGCCAGCAGTTACTCTCATTTTTCGGGGCAGCCCCAGCATTTT
>TRBV7-9|TRBJ2-7|16|TRBD1|many
CASSLMGRGPSYEQYF
TGTGCCAGCAGCTTAATGGGCAGGGGGCCATCCTACGAGCAGTACTTC
>TRBV12-3/TRBV12-4|TRBJ2-5|14|-|few
CASSRGIPAETQYF
TGTGCCAGCAGTAGGGGAATACCCGCCGAGACCCAGTACTTC
>TRBV6-4|TRBJ1-1|14|-|many
CASSAEDGLSEAFF
TGTGCCAGCAGTGCCGAGGACGGACTTTCTGAAGCTTTCTTT
>TRBV7-6|TRBJ2-2|15|-|-
CVSSQGAENTGELFF
TGTGTCAGCAGCCAAGGGGCGGAGAACACCGGGGAGCTGTTTTTT